These 11 T cell receptor beta chains came from one sample sequenced in a study of OX40 agonist ivuxolimab in advanced cancers. Profiled with immunoSEQ multiplex PCR; TCRdb holds only in-frame clones, not every one. Of about 40,000 clones in the sample, roughly 88% were seen once. The sample in question was CD4+ or CD8+ T cells sorted from blood, obtained in a trial of the OX40 agonist ivuxolimab. The receptor source for this set is an adult with an advanced solid tumor such as melanoma, head and neck, liver or kidney cancer.

This chain uses TRBV9 with TRBJ1-2; TRBD1 agrees at 9 bases. V was pared by 4 bases and J by 5 bases, with 12 bases of the junction left unmatched. The CDR3 is made up of 16 amino acids. Germline CDR1 and CDR2: SGDLS and YYNGEE. The CDR3 here is CASSLKTHRGLYGYTF. DNA of the CDR3: TGTGCCAGCAGCCTTAAAACCCACAGGGGGCTATATGGCTACACCTTC.

The chain employs TRBV5-6 and TRBJ2-1, with 12 bases that match TRBD1. J was trimmed by 8 bases and V by 4 bases; bases with no gene match: 10. This CDR3 has 16 amino acids. Germline assignment: CDR1 SGHDT and CDR2 YYEEEE. CDR3 in DNA: TGTGCCAGCAGCCTGGTCGGGACAGGGGGCTTGGATGAGCAGTTCTTC. Translation: CASSLVGTGGLDEQFF.

J is TRBJ1-1 and V is TRBV27, with D possibly matching TRBD1 (6 bases). Trimming left V 6 bases short and J 1 base short, with 12 bases between. The CDR3 runs to 14 residues. The germline V gene encodes CDR1 MNHEY and CDR2 SMNVEV (reference sequence). The CDR3 DNA reads TGTGCCAGCAGCCTCCTGGGACAGAACACTGAAGCTTTCTTT. This encodes CASSLLGQNTEAFF.

The chain carries TRBV19 and TRBJ2-1; 11 nucleotides match TRBD2. V shed 3 bases and J 4 bases; nucleotides not matched to a gene: 5. The CDR3 length is 16 residues. Germline V lookup: CDR1 LNHDA, CDR2 SQIVND (reference sequence). CDR3 region: CASSIRPSGRYNEQFF. The CDR3, as DNA: TGTGCCAGTAGTATTCGGCCTAGCGGGAGGTACAATGAGCAGTTCTTC.

The V call is TRBV6-4, the J call TRBJ2-3; D unresolved. This CDR3 has 17 residues. The V gene's germline CDR1 is MRHNA and CDR2 SNTAGT. The V and J ends lost 3 bases and 3 bases respectively, with 19 bases between them. This CDR3 reads CASSEGSDAPETDTQYF. CDR3 nucleotides: TGTGCCAGCAGTGAGGGGTCTGATGCGCCCGAAACAGATACGCAGTATTTT.

This sequence joins TRBV28 and TRBJ1-5; the D is unclear. The CDR3 runs to 13 residues. V lost 2 bases, J lost 3 bases, and 5 bases lay in between. From germline, CDR1 is MDHEN and CDR2 SYDVKM. The DNA of the CDR3 is TGTGCCAGCAGTTTAGGGTTCAATCAGCCCCAGCATTTT. Its translation is CASSLGFNQPQHF.

J is TRBJ1-5 and V is TRBV18, with 12 positions matching TRBD1. The trim removed 0 bases at V and 7 bases at J, leaving 10 bases unmatched. The CDR3 length is 18 residues. Germline values: CDR1 KGHSH, CDR2 LQKENI. The CDR3 sequence: CASSPPPGQGASRQPQHF. The CDR3, as DNA: TGTGCCAGCTCACCACCTCCGGGACAGGGGGCTAGTCGGCAGCCCCAGCATTTT.

This chain's CDR3 is CASGPRGKETQYF. CDR3 sequence (DNA): TGCGCCAGCGGACCCCGCGGGAAAGAGACCCAGTACTTC. The J gene is TRBJ2-5, the V gene TRBV5-1; possible D gene TRBD2, 6 bases. The CDR3 runs to 13 residues. Germline V lookup: CDR1 SGHRS, CDR2 YFSETQ. Trimming stripped 7 bases from V and 3 bases from J, with 13 bases between.

V and J are TRBV5-1 and TRBJ1-1; D gene unclear. Germline V gives CDR1 SGHRS, CDR2 YFSETQ. The CDR3 is made up of 14 amino acids. Trimming shortened V by 4 bases and J by 0 bases, and 10 bases separated the two germline ends. The CDR3, as DNA: TGCGCCAGCAGCGCCGTCCGGATGAACACTGAAGCTTTCTTT. It encodes CASSAVRMNTEAFF. The variable domain in full, completed from reference TRBV5-1 and TRBJ1-1, reads KAGVTQTPRYLIKTRGQQVTLSCSPISGHRSVSWYQQTPGQGLQFLFEYFSETQRNKGNFPGRFSGRQFSNSRSEMNVSTLELGDSALYLCASSAVRMNTEAFFGQGTRLTVV.

This clone was observed a handful of times. The genes are TRBV5-1 and TRBJ2-7, with D possibly being TRBD2 (7 bases). Germline CDR1 and CDR2: SGHRS and YFSETQ. V lost 5 bases to trimming and J lost 4 bases, with 13 bases between them. This CDR3 is built from 13 residues. CDR3 nucleotides: TGCGCCAGCAGGCTAGGGGGGGATTACGAGCAGTACTTC. Amino acids: CASRLGGDYEQYF. The full variable domain, with the rest looked up from reference TRBV5-1 and TRBJ2-7, is KAGVTQTPRYLIKTRGQQVTLSCSPISGHRSVSWYQQTPGQGLQFLFEYFSETQRNKGNFPGRFSGRQFSNSRSEMNVSTLELGDSALYLCASRLGGDYEQYFGPGTRLTVT.

This clone appeared a single time. The chain couples TRBV5-6 to TRBJ2-3; D is possibly TRBD1 (6 bases). CDR3 length equals 16 residues. Trimming removed 4 bases from V and 2 bases from J, with 17 bases in between. Per germline, CDR1 SGHDT and CDR2 YYEEEE. CDR3 protein: CASSLQFPGHTDTQYF. The CDR3 DNA sequence: TGTGCCAGCAGCCTCCAATTCCCGGGACACACAGATACGCAGTATTTT. Based on the CDR3 plus reference TRBV5-6 and TRBJ2-3, the full variable domain is DAGVTQSPTHLIKTRGQQVTLRCSPKSGHDTVSWYQQALGQGPQFIFQYYEEEERQRGNFPDRFSGHQFPNYSSELNVNALLLGDSALYLCASSLQFPGHTDTQYFGPGTRLTVL.